This T cell receptor (beta chain) was observed in a study of cytomegalovirus exposure and HLA in healthy donors. About the study: Genetic ancestry analysis placed under 90% of the 400 or so donors that were genotyped in the Caucasian-associated cluster. Study-wide results and caveats: CMV serostatus was the sole immune exposure data available. In a later analysis, at a false discovery rate of 0.05, roughly 17,000 TCR beta sequences matched HLA alleles. Using the classifier, cytomegalovirus status was reportedly diagnosed with high specificity and sensitivity.

Points on this clone: No antigen is known for it.

The CDR3 totals 15 residues. From germline, CDR1 is SGHDT and CDR2 YYEEEE. After removal of 3 bases from V and 10 bases from J, the junction contained 11 bases not matched to a gene. This PCR relied on a set of 60 Vbeta primers and 13 Jbeta primers. The protocol was immunoSEQ multiplex PCR, while the TCRdb copy is restricted to in-frame clones and leaves out a portion. The sample has around 94,000 clones; approximately 87% are singletons. Input material: PBMCs. The rearrangement links TRBV5-6 to TRBJ2-5, with 11 positions matching TRBD2. The source of this sequence is a man in his forties in good health and CMV-seronegative. This CDR3 reads CASSWGLAEPRDQYF. Here the CDR3 DNA reads TGTGCCAGCAGCTGGGGACTAGCGGAACCCCGGGACCAGTACTTC.